Included here is one T cell receptor beta chain sequence, with context. This sample is part of a study of blood T cell repertoires in COVID-19. Those enrolled in Seattle joined during active infection and were followed longitudinally afterward. CDR1 is LGHDT and CDR2 is YNNKEL in the germline V gene (reference sequence). Germline trimming cut 1 base from V and 4 bases from J; bases unmatched to any gene: 3. CDR3 length: 14 amino acids. In the source study's methods: Estimated nucleated cell counts came from reference gene primer amplification. Measured with immunoSEQ multiplex PCR; TCRdb has only the in-frame clones, and not every one. The DNA was the basis for D and trimming; V, J and clone size are from that table. The data contain more than 300,000 clones, around 87% of them singletons.

Sequenced material: peripheral blood. The chain uses TRBV3-1 (or the pseudogene TRBV3-2) and TRBJ2-5, with 7 bases that match TRBD2. The receptor comes from a woman aged 30 to 39 with COVID-19, enrolled during active disease. The CDR3 nucleotides read TGTGCCAGCAGCCAAGTGGCGGGGGTAGAGACCCAGTACTTC. Translated, it gives CASSQVAGVETQYF.